Following are 22 T cell receptor beta chains from one sample sequenced in a study of response to subunit inactivated influenza vaccine. TCRdb processed the RT-PCR reads anew with MiXCR; each CDR3 protein has one entry. The data hold about 190,000 distinct CDR3 sequences, with approximately 15% observed a single time. This specimen consisted of CD8+ T cells sorted from PBMCs, obtained more than 4 days after vaccination. Receptors originate from a man between 45 and 60 years old who received an inactivated influenza vaccine.

This clonotype was recorded at least ten times. CDR3 DNA sequence: TGTGCCAGCAGCCAAGAGGGGGAGGACTTCGGGACCTACGAGCAGTACTTC. It codes for CASSQEGEDFGTYEQYF. The chain carries TRBV4-2 and TRBJ2-7; D might be TRBD2 (6 bases). Germline CDR1 reads LGHNA; CDR2 reads YNFKEQ. V dropped 0 bases and J dropped 2 bases, with 17 bases sitting between them. This CDR3 has 17 residues.

This clonotype was counted between two and nine times. CDR3 sequence (DNA): TGTGCCAGCAGCCCCCACGCTCGAAGCTACGAGCAGTACTTC. It codes for CASSPHARSYEQYF. V usage is TRBV7-8 and J usage is TRBJ2-7, with D unclear. The V gene's germline CDR1 is SGHVS and CDR2 FQNEAQ. CDR3 length: 14 residues. The V and J ends lost 5 bases and 3 bases respectively, with 14 bases between them.

The sample holds many counts of this clonotype. This rearrangement joins TRBV7-9 to TRBJ1-3; 7 bases match TRBD1. CDR1 is SEHNR, CDR2 FQNEAQ, per germline (reference sequence). The CDR3 loop spans 14 amino acids. V shed 4 bases and J 4 bases; nucleotides not matched to a gene: 4. The CDR3: CASSSTGRGNTIYF. The DNA of the CDR3 is TGTGCCAGCAGCTCGACAGGGAGAGGAAACACCATATATTTT.

This chain connects TRBV29-1 to TRBJ2-1, with a tentative D call TRBD2 (6 bases). In germline, CDR1 is SQVTM, CDR2 ANQGSEA. The CDR3 is made up of 12 amino acids. Trimming removed 4 bases from V and 4 bases from J, with 8 bases in between. CDR3 loop: CSVASGYNEQFF. CDR3 nucleotide sequence: TGCAGCGTTGCCAGCGGGTACAATGAGCAGTTCTTC.

This clonotype has a handful of counts. The chain links TRBV24-1 to TRBJ2-5; 10 bases line up with TRBD1. Germline-derived CDR1 and CDR2 are KGHDR and SFDVKD. The CDR3 totals 15 residues. V was clipped by 4 bases and J by 3 bases; unmatched bases: 4. CDR3 amino acids: CATSETDRGEETQYF. Written as DNA, the CDR3 is TGTGCCACCAGTGAGACGGACAGGGGGGAAGAGACCCAGTACTTC.

The genes are TRBV12-3 or TRBV12-4 and TRBJ1-2; TRBD1 aligns across 9 bases. V gave up 5 bases and J gave up 7 bases; unmatched junction bases: 5. CDR3 length: 13 residues. The CDR3 region is CASSLGQGFGYTF. The CDR3 nucleotides are TGTGCCAGCAGTCTCGGACAGGGGTTTGGCTACACCTTC.

The chain couples TRBV12-3 or TRBV12-4 to TRBJ2-2; D is undetermined. The CDR3 contains 14 residues. V lost 2 bases and J 4 bases, leaving 8 bases between the germline ends. The CDR3 coding sequence is TGTGCCAGCAGTTTATTCGCTAGCACCGGGGAGCTGTTTTTT. Translated, it gives CASSLFASTGELFF.

This clonotype came up a few times. The V gene is TRBV7-8, the J gene TRBJ1-1, with a tentative D call TRBD1 (5 bases). CDR1 and CDR2 (germline): SGHVS, FQNEAQ. CDR3 length equals 16 residues. The germline V and J ends were trimmed by 5 bases and 3 bases, with 19 bases remaining between them. The DNA for the CDR3 is TGTGCCAGCAGCCACTCGACAGTTCTGGGGGACACTGAAGCTTTCTTT. It specifies CASSHSTVLGDTEAFF.

The rearrangement links TRBV20-1 to TRBJ2-2; 9 nucleotides match TRBD2. Per germline, CDR1 DFQATT and CDR2 SNEGSKA (reference sequence). There are 17 residues in the CDR3. The V gene end was trimmed by 3 bases and the J gene end by 3 bases; junction bases not matched to a gene: 11. CDR3 loop: CSASESGTSRYTGELFF. CDR3 in DNA: TGCAGTGCTAGCGAATCCGGGACTAGCCGATACACCGGGGAGCTGTTTTTT.

The rearrangement uses TRBV12-3 or TRBV12-4 and TRBJ2-5; D might be TRBD1 (5 bases). V lost 7 bases and J lost 2, with 17 bases in between. The CDR3 is made up of 15 amino acids. As DNA, the CDR3 is TGTGCCAGCATAAGGGGCCTCCAGGGTCAAGAGACCCAGTACTTC. This codes for CASIRGLQGQETQYF.

This clonotype was recorded a few times. The chain is built from TRBV24-1 and TRBJ2-1; D may correspond to TRBD1 or TRBD2 (5 bases each). Looked up from germline, CDR1 is KGHDR and CDR2 is SFDVKD. V shed 0 bases and J shed 0 bases, with 11 bases lying between them. This CDR3 has 17 residues. This CDR3 is CATSDLGRESSYNEQFF. DNA of the CDR3: TGTGCCACCAGTGATTTGGGCAGGGAGAGCTCCTACAATGAGCAGTTCTTC.

This clonotype showed up many times. The rearrangement uses TRBV10-2 and TRBJ2-5; 9 bases fit TRBD1. Germline values: CDR1 WSHSY, CDR2 SAAADI. V shed 0 bases, J shed 5 bases, and the junction held 10 bases outside the gene matches. The CDR3 totals 17 residues. This chain's CDR3 is CASSESTGTGRQETQYF. CDR3 bases: TGCGCCAGCAGTGAGTCGACAGGGACAGGGCGGCAGGAGACCCAGTACTTC.

In this sample, this clonotype turned up a few times. The V and J genes are TRBV12-5 and TRBJ2-5; perhaps D is TRBD1 or TRBD2 (6 bases each). Trimming left V 0 bases short and J 1 base short, with 18 bases between. CDR3 length equals 18 residues. Germline CDR1 is LGHNT and CDR2 is FRNRAP. CDR3 sequence reads: CASGLVNELPGAQETQYF. The CDR3 DNA reads as TGTGCTAGTGGTTTGGTTAACGAGCTCCCGGGGGCCCAAGAGACCCAGTACTTC.

This clonotype showed up just a few times. This chain joins TRBV20-1 and TRBJ2-3; TRBD2 agrees at 12 bases. Germline V gene lookup returns CDR1 DFQATT and CDR2 SNEGSKA (reference sequence). J lost 5 bases, V lost 0 bases, and 6 bases had no gene match. The CDR3 has 16 amino acids. This CDR3 is CSAREMTSGSVDTQYF. In DNA form, the CDR3 reads TGCAGTGCTAGAGAAATGACTAGCGGGAGTGTAGATACGCAGTATTTT.

The chain carries TRBV4-2 and TRBJ2-7; D ambiguous. This CDR3 spans 14 amino acids. V gave up 0 bases and J gave up 0 bases, with 6 bases separating them. CDR1 is LGHNA, CDR2 YNFKEQ, per germline. CDR3 region: CASSQESVSYEQYF. The CDR3 DNA follows: TGTGCCAGCAGCCAAGAAAGCGTCTCCTACGAGCAGTACTTC.

This chain joins TRBV29-1 and TRBJ2-1; D is undetermined. V lost 0 bases, J lost 7 bases, and 19 bases lay in between. Germline V gene data show CDR1 as SQVTM and CDR2 as ANQGSEA. CDR3 length: 16 amino acids. The CDR3 is CSVEDRSNWVRNEQFF. The DNA for the CDR3 is TGCAGCGTTGAAGATCGATCCAATTGGGTTCGAAATGAGCAGTTCTTC.

This chain links TRBV23-1 with TRBJ2-5; 10 nucleotides agree with TRBD1. TRBV23-1 is placed among ORFs of uncertain function. J lost 5 bases, V lost 2 bases, and 8 bases had no gene match. This CDR3 comprises 16 residues. CDR3 bases: TGCGCCAGCAGTCAAGTCGGACAGGGGGGGTGGGAGACCCAGTACTTC. Protein sequence: CASSQVGQGGWETQYF.

The chain uses TRBV12-5 and TRBJ2-1, with 11 nucleotides matching TRBD2. Germline lookup yields CDR1 LGHNT and CDR2 FRNRAP. This CDR3 region has 17 residues. The trim removed 2 bases at V and 6 bases at J, leaving 9 bases unmatched. The CDR3 reads CASGLNQLAGVFNEQFF. The CDR3, as DNA: TGTGCTAGTGGTTTGAACCAACTAGCGGGAGTATTCAATGAGCAGTTCTTC.

A few counts support this clonotype. The CDR3 protein is CSADRGSYEQYF. Here the CDR3 DNA reads TGCAGTGCCGACAGGGGTTCCTACGAGCAGTACTTC. The chain recombines TRBV20-1 with TRBJ2-7; 8 bases line up with TRBD1. The ends lost 6 bases at V and 1 base at J; junction bases unmatched: 2. CDR3 length: 12 amino acids. Germline V lookup: CDR1 DFQATT, CDR2 SNEGSKA (reference sequence).

The chain combines TRBV7-9 with TRBJ1-2; the match to TRBD1 covers 8 bases. CDR1 and CDR2 from the germline V gene are SEHNR and FQNEAQ (reference sequence). This CDR3 has 12 residues. Unmatched junction bases numbered 2, after V lost 7 bases and J lost 4 bases. DNA of the CDR3: TGTGCCAGCACCGGGACAGGCTATGGCTACACCTTC. Translating it yields CASTGTGYGYTF.

The chain has TRBV7-3 and TRBJ2-1; D remains unclear. CDR1 SGHTA and CDR2 FQGTGA come from the germline V gene. CDR3 length equals 15 residues. V was clipped by 2 bases and J by 0 bases, with 8 bases between them. CDR3 bases: TGTGCCAGCAGCTTAGGGATTAGCTCCTACAATGAGCAGTTCTTC. It specifies CASSLGISSYNEQFF.

This clonotype has only a few counts. In nucleotides, the CDR3 is TGTGCCAGCAGCATCCACAGGGGCGAGCAGTACTTC. This sequence encodes CASSIHRGEQYF. The V and J genes are TRBV7-9 and TRBJ2-7, with TRBD1 identical over 7 bases. V was clipped by 5 bases and J by 6 bases; unmatched bases: 4. This CDR3 has 12 residues. The germline V gene has CDR1 SEHNR and CDR2 FQNEAQ (reference sequence).